Below, 10 T cell receptor beta chains from the same sample are listed, as sequenced in a study of blood T cell repertoires in COVID-19. Produced via immunoSEQ multiplex PCR; TCRdb's table is partial and in-frame only. The profile shows hundreds of thousands of clones, around 88% of them singletons. The specimen sequenced was peripheral blood. Every receptor here comes from a woman in her 70s with COVID-19, enrolled during active disease.

The chain couples TRBV3-1 (or the pseudogene TRBV3-2) to TRBJ1-4, with D possibly matching TRBD1 (6 bases). Germline V gene data show CDR1 as LGHDT and CDR2 as YNNKEL (reference sequence). The CDR3 is made up of 14 amino acids. Trimming removed 6 bases at V and 8 bases at J, with 16 bases between. The CDR3 loop is CASSPHRAEEKLFF. The CDR3 nucleotides read TGTGCCAGCAGTCCCCACAGGGCAGAAGAAAAACTGTTTTTT.

V usage is TRBV9 and J usage is TRBJ1-1; D is possibly TRBD1 (5 bases). The CDR3 consists of 15 residues. V was pared by 0 bases and J by 5 bases, with 14 bases between. The germline gives CDR1 SGDLS, CDR2 YYNGEE. The CDR3 coding sequence is TGTGCCAGCAGCGTAGATCCCAGGGAAGGGACTGAAGCTTTCTTT. Encoded protein: CASSVDPREGTEAFF.

Only one count was recorded for this clone. V gene TRBV5-1 combines with J gene TRBJ2-6, with D tentatively TRBD2 (6 bases). This CDR3 contains 13 residues. Trimming took off 5 bases at V and 10 bases at J, with 13 bases between the two ends. Per the germline V gene, CDR1 is SGHRS and CDR2 is YFSETQ. The DNA of the CDR3 is TGCGCCAGCAGGGAGGGGACGGTTAACGTCCTGACTTTC. It yields the protein CASREGTVNVLTF. The variable domain in full, with the rest retrieved from reference TRBV5-1 and TRBJ2-6, is KAGVTQTPRYLIKTRGQQVTLSCSPISGHRSVSWYQQTPGQGLQFLFEYFSETQRNKGNFPGRFSGRQFSNSRSEMNVSTLELGDSALYLCASREGTVNVLTFGAGSRLTVL.

This clone was detected a few times. The V and J genes are TRBV5-1 and TRBJ2-7; TRBD2 agrees at 10 bases. The J segment lost 7 bases and the V segment lost 3 bases, leaving 7 bases of the junction unmatched. The CDR3 consists of 14 residues. Germline-derived CDR1 and CDR2 are SGHRS and YFSETQ. CDR3: CASSSSVTSGEQYF. Written as DNA, the CDR3 is TGCGCCAGCAGCTCCTCCGTGACTAGCGGGGAGCAGTACTTC.

The rearrangement uses TRBV6-2 or TRBV6-3 and TRBJ1-4, with 9 bases that match TRBD1. CDR3 length equals 15 residues. V was pared by 6 bases and J by 6 bases, with 8 bases of the junction left unmatched. Per germline, CDR1 MNHEY and CDR2 SVGEGT. The CDR3 bases are TGTGCCAGCAGCGCCGGGACAGGGATTTATGAAAAACTGTTTTTT. Amino acid sequence: CASSAGTGIYEKLFF.

The chain is built from TRBV10-3 and TRBJ1-6; 8 nucleotides align to TRBD1. This CDR3 region has 13 residues. The J segment lost 7 bases and the V segment lost 6 bases, leaving 2 bases of the junction unmatched. Germline V gene lookup returns CDR1 ENHRY and CDR2 SYGVKD. The CDR3 reads CAIRDRDNSPLHF. CDR3 nucleotides: TGTGCCATCAGGGACAGGGACAATTCACCCCTCCACTTT.

This clone turned up a few times. The rearrangement uses TRBV6-4 and TRBJ1-1; D unclear. Germline V CDR1 and CDR2: MRHNA, SNTAGT. The V and J ends lost 0 bases and 3 bases respectively, with 5 bases between them. This CDR3 has 13 residues. In DNA form, the CDR3 reads TGTGCCAGCAGTGACTCCTATGACACTGAAGCTTTCTTT. Translating it yields CASSDSYDTEAFF.

In regard to this clone: This sample also contains other DNA sequences that code for the same CDR3. The chain is built from TRBV6-5 and TRBJ1-1; no firm D call. The V end lost 0 bases, the J end lost 3 bases, and 5 bases lay between the germline ends. The germline CDR1 and CDR2 sequences are MNHEY and SVGAGI. There are 13 residues in the CDR3. The CDR3 DNA is TGTGCCAGCAGTTACTCGAGGGACACTGAAGCTTTCTTT. The encoded protein is CASSYSRDTEAFF.

This clone has only one observation. J is TRBJ2-2 and V is TRBV19; D gene unclear. Germline V gives CDR1 LNHDA, CDR2 SQIVND (reference sequence). The V end was cut by 2 bases, the J end by 3 bases, with 7 bases between. The CDR3 is 14 amino acids. CDR3 region: CASSIPVHTGELFF. The CDR3 DNA sequence: TGTGCCAGTAGTATACCCGTCCACACCGGGGAGCTGTTTTTT.

The chain has TRBV7-9 and TRBJ2-3; tentative D call: TRBD2 (6 bases). This CDR3 is built from 14 residues. V was trimmed by 4 bases and J by 3 bases, leaving 11 bases between them. Looked up from germline, CDR1 is SEHNR and CDR2 is FQNEAQ (reference sequence). The CDR3 DNA follows: TGTGCCAGCAGCTACCCGACTAGTACAGATACGCAGTATTTT. Protein: CASSYPTSTDTQYF.